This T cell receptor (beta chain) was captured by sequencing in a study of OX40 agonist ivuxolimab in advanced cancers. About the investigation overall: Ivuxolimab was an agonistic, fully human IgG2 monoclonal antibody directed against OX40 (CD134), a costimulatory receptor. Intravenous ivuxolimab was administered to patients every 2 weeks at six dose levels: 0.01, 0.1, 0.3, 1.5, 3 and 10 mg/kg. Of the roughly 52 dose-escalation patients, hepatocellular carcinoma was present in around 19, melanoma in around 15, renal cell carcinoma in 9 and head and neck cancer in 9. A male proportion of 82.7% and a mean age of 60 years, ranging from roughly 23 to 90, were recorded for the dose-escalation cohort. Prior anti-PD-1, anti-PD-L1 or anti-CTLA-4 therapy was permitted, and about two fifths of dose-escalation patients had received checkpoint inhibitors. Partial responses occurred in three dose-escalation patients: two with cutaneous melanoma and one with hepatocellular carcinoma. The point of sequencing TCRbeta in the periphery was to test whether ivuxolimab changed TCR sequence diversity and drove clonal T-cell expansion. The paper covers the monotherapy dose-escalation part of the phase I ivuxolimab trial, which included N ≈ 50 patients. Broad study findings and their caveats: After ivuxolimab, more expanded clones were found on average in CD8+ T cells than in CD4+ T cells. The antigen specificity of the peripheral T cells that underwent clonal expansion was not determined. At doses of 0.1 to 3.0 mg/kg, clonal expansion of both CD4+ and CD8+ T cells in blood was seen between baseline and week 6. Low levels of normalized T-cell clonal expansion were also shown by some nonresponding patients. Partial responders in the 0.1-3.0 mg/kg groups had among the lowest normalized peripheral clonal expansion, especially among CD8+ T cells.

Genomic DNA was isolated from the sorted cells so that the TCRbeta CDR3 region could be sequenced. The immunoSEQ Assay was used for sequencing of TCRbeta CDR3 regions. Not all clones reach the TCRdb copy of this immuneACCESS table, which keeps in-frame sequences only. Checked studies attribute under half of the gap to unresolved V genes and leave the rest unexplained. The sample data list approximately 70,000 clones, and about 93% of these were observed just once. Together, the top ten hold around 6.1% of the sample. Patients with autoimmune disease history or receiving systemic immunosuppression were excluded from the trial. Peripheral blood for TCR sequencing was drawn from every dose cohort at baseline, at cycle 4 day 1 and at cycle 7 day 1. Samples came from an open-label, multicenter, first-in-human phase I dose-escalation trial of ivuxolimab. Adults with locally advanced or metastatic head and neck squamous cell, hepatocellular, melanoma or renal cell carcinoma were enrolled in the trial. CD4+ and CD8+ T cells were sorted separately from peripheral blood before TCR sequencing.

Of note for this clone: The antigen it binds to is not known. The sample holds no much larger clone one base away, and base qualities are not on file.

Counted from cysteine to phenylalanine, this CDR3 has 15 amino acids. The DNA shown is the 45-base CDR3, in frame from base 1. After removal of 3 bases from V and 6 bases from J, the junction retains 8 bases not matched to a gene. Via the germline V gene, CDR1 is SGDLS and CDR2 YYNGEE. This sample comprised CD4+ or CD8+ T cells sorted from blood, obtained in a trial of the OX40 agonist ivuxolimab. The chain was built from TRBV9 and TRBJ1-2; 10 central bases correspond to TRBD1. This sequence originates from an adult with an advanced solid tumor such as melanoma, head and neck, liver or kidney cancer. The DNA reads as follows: TGTGCCAGCAGCGCTGGGACAGGGGAGGCTGATGGCTACACCTTC. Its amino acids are CASSAGTGEADGYTF.